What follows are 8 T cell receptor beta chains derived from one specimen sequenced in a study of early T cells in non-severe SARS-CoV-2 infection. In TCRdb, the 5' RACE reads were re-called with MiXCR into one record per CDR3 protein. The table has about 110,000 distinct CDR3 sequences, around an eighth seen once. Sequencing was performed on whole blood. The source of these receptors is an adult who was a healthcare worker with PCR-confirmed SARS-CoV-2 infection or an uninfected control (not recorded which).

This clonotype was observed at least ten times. CDR3: CASSLYSEQLNGYTF. The CDR3 region has the DNA TGTGCCAGCAGCTTGTACTCAGAACAATTGAACGGCTACACCTTC. This sequence joins TRBV5-6 and TRBJ1-2; D is uncertain. V gave up 1 base and J gave up 8 bases, with 18 bases separating them. Germline-derived CDR1 and CDR2 are SGHDT and YYEEEE. The CDR3 is 15 amino acids.

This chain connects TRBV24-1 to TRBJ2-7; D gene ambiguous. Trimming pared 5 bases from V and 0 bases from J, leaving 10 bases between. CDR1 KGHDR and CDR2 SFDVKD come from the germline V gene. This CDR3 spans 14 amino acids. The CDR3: CATSAGQTSYEQYF. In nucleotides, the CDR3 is TGTGCCACCAGTGCTGGTCAAACCTCCTACGAGCAGTACTTC.

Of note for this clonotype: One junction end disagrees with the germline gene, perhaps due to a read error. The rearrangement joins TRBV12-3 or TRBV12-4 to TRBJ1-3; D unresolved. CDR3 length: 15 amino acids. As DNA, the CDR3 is TGTGCCAGCAGTTTAGGGCGGCCCTCTGAAAACACCATATATTTT. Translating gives CASSLGRPSENTIYF.

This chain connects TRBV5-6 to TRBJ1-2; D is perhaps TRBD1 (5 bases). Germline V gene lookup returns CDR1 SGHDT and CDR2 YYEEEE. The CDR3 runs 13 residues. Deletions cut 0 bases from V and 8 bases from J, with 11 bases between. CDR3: CASSLAGGGGYTF. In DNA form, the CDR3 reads TGTGCCAGCAGCTTGGCCGGCGGGGGAGGCTACACCTTC.

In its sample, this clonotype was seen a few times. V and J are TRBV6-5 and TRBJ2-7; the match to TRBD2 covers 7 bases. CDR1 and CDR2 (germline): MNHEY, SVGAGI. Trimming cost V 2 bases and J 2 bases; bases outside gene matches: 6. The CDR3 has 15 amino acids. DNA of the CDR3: TGTGCCAGCAGTTACGGCCGACTAGCTACCTACGAGCAGTACTTC. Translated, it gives CASSYGRLATYEQYF.

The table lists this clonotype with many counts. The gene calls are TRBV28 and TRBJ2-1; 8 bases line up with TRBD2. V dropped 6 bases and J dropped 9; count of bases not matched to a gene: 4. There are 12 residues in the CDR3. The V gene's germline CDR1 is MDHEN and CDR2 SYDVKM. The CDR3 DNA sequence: TGTGCCAGCAGGGGACTAGTCTTTGAGCAGTTCTTC. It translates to CASRGLVFEQFF.

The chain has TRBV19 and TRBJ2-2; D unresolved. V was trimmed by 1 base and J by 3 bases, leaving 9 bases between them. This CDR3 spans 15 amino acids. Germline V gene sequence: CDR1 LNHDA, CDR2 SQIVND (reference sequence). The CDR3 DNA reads TGTGCCAGTAGTATAGGACCGACATACACCGGGGAGCTGTTTTTT. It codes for CASSIGPTYTGELFF.

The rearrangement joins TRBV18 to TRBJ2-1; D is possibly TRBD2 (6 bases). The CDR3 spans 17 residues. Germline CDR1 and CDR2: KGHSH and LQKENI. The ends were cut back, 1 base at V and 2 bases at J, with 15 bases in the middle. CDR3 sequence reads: CASSPLPGEGTYNEQFF. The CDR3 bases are TGTGCCAGCTCACCACTACCGGGAGAAGGGACCTACAATGAGCAGTTCTTC.